The rows below give T cell receptor beta chains drawn from one sample of a study of metastatic and nonmetastatic thyroid tumors. TCRdb recomputed clones from the PCR reads via MiXCR. The data contain about 92,000 clones, 15% of them singletons. Sequencing input: blood. The receptors here all came from a female donor with papillary thyroid cancer or a benign thyroid nodule (not recorded which). Some clones in this sample may be carry-over from other donors' samples. CDR3s include the opening cysteine and the closing phenylalanine or tryptophan. The order of the fields is V gene, J gene, clone size, D gene, CDR3 protein, CDR3 DNA. The D gene is left open where the match is weak. The size of a clone is reported for some rows only, either as once, few or many, or as a class for expanded clones.

TRBV19	TRBJ2-2	.	.	CASSSRRGVTGELFF	TGTGCCAGTAGTTCCCGGAGGGGGGTGACCGGGGAGCTGTTTTTT
TRBV2	TRBJ2-2	many	.	CASKLATNTGELFF	TGTGCCAGCAAGCTAGCGACGAACACCGGGGAGCTGTTTTTT
TRBV4-1	TRBJ2-7	.	.	CASSQGLQGQSGSYEQYF	TGCGCCAGCAGCCAAGGGTTACAGGGTCAATCCGGCTCCTACGAGCAGTACTTC
TRBV10-3	TRBJ2-2	many	.	CAISDYPRGASNTGELFF	TGTGCCATCAGTGATTATCCGCGGGGTGCCTCGAACACCGGGGAGCTGTTTTTT
TRBV6-1	TRBJ2-7	few	.	CASSVLTGVNLEQYF	TGTGCCAGCAGTGTTTTGACGGGGGTGAACTTAGAGCAGTACTTC
TRBV14	TRBJ2-1	many	.	CASSQDIGGYNEQFF	TGTGCCAGCAGCCAAGATATTGGGGGCTACAATGAGCAGTTCTTC
TRBV12-3/TRBV12-4	TRBJ2-5	.	.	CASSLRQETHHF	TGTGCCAGCAGTTTGAGGCAAGAGACCCATCACTTC
TRBV10-3	TRBJ1-6	.	.	CAISQKNNSPLHF	TGTGCCATCAGCCAGAAAAATAATTCACCCCTCCACTTT
TRBV20-1	TRBJ2-2	many	.	CSAADGVAGELFF	TGCAGTGCGGCCGACGGGGTCGCCGGGGAGCTGTTTTTT
TRBV20-1	TRBJ2-5	many	TRBD2	CSASSGGVETQYF	TGCAGTGCTTCTAGCGGGGGTGTGGAGACCCAGTACTTC
TRBV20-1	TRBJ2-7	many	TRBD1	CSASRRAGTGEYEQYF	TGCAGTGCTAGCCGCAGGGCCGGGACAGGGGAATACGAGCAGTACTTC
TRBV16	TRBJ1-2	many	.	CASSPTGNYGYTF	TGTGCCAGCAGCCCCACAGGGAACTATGGCTACACCTTC
TRBV12-3/TRBV12-4	TRBJ1-2	many	.	CASYSAGRIYGYTF	TGTGCCAGCTACAGTGCAGGCCGTATCTATGGCTACACCTTC
TRBV5-4	TRBJ2-1	many	TRBD2	CASSLNSRGAYNEQFF	TGTGCCAGCAGCTTGAATTCGCGGGGGGCATACAATGAGCAGTTCTTC
TRBV6-1	TRBJ2-7	.	TRBD2	CASSVTSGGAYEQYF	TGTGCCAGCAGTGTAACTAGCGGGGGGGCCTACGAGCAGTACTTC
TRBV11-2	TRBJ2-1	.	TRBD2	CASSPYSGGRGEQFF	TGTGCCAGCAGCCCGTATAGCGGGGGGCGGGGTGAGCAGTTCTTC